These 15 T cell receptor beta chains were sequenced from one sample in a study of T cells in Graves' hyperthyroidism and ophthalmopathy. Regions amplified from RNA transcripts were the TCR beta CDR3 regions. First-round RT-PCR with HTBI primers amplified the TCR CDR3 region. A single record per CDR3 protein comes from TCRdb applying MiXCR to the multiplex PCR reads. The profile covers about 480,000 distinct CDR3 sequences, with approximately 24% appearing a single time and roughly 10% taken by the ten largest. The source material was blood. The receptor set was obtained from a woman under 40 with Graves' ophthalmopathy.

The sample holds many counts of this clonotype. This sequence joins TRBV2 and TRBJ2-6; no clear D gene. Trimming took off 3 bases at V and 0 bases at J, with 9 bases between the two ends. Germline CDR1 SNHLY, CDR2 FYNNEI. There are 16 residues in the CDR3. For the CDR3, the DNA is TGTGCCAGCAGTGATGGGCCTTTCTCTGGGGCCAACGTCCTGACTTTC. This gives the protein CASSDGPFSGANVLTF.

The rearrangement uses TRBV13 and TRBJ2-7, with 7 bases matching TRBD1. CDR1 and CDR2 from the germline V gene are PRHDT and FYEKMQ (reference sequence). CDR3 size: 16 residues. The V gene end was trimmed by 5 bases and the J gene end by 3 bases; junction bases not matched to a gene: 13. The CDR3 is CASSATDRVQNYEQYF. DNA of the CDR3: TGTGCCAGCAGCGCAACCGACAGGGTACAGAACTACGAGCAGTACTTC. Full variable domain (outside the CDR3, taken from reference TRBV13 and TRBJ2-7): AAGVIQSPRHLIKEKRETATLKCYPIPRHDTVYWYQQGPGQDPQFLISFYEKMQSDKGSIPDRFSAQQFSDYHSELNMSSLELGDSALYFCASSATDRVQNYEQYFGPGTRLTVT.

The CDR3 loop is CASSLFTGYGYTF. The CDR3 DNA reads as TGTGCCAGCAGCTTATTTACGGGTTATGGCTACACCTTC. J is TRBJ1-2 and V is TRBV11-2; D is undetermined. Germline loops: CDR1 SGHAT, CDR2 FQNNGV. The CDR3 runs 13 residues. V shed 2 bases and J shed 5 bases, with 9 bases lying between them. Combining the CDR3 with reference TRBV11-2 and TRBJ1-2 gives the whole variable domain EAGVAQSPRYKIIEKRQSVAFWCNPISGHATLYWYQQILGQGPKLLIQFQNNGVVDDSQLPKDRFSAERLKGVDSTLKIQPAKLEDSAVYLCASSLFTGYGYTFGSGTRLTVV.

This clonotype was seen at least ten times. The chain links TRBV25-1 to TRBJ1-3, with a possible D match to TRBD1 (6 bases). V was clipped by 6 bases and J by 0 bases, with 9 bases between them. In germline, CDR1 is MGHDK, CDR2 SYGVNS. The CDR3 runs 14 residues. The CDR3 protein is CASRDSLSGNTIYF. In DNA form, the CDR3 reads TGTGCCAGCAGGGACAGCCTCTCTGGAAACACCATATATTTT.

This clonotype was seen repeatedly, ten times or more. V gene TRBV11-2 combines with J gene TRBJ2-7; D gene uncertain. Trimming left V 5 bases short and J 7 bases short, with 9 bases between. The CDR3 totals 11 residues. The germline V gene has CDR1 SGHAT and CDR2 FQNNGV. CDR3 nucleotide sequence: TGTGCCAGCAGCCGAGTTGGGGAGCAGTACTTC. Its translation: CASSRVGEQYF.

This rearrangement joins TRBV7-2 to TRBJ2-7, with 7 bases fitting TRBD2. Trimming removed 3 bases from V and 1 base from J; junction bases left unmatched: 6. Germline assignment: CDR1 SGHTA and CDR2 FQGNSA. The CDR3 length is 15 residues. The DNA for the CDR3 is TGTGCCAGCAGCTTCATAGCGGGCGTATCCTACGAGCAGTACTTC. It specifies CASSFIAGVSYEQYF.

This clonotype was found many times. J is TRBJ2-5 and V is TRBV19, with 9 bases fitting TRBD1. Germline trimming cut 9 bases from V and 4 bases from J; bases unmatched to any gene: 6. The germline V gene has CDR1 LNHDA and CDR2 SQIVND (reference sequence). The CDR3 extends over 13 amino acids. For the CDR3, the DNA is TGTGCCAGCAGGGGGACAGGGCGAGAGACCCAGTACTTC. Its protein is CASRGTGRETQYF.

Only a few counts were recorded for this clonotype. The chain has TRBV20-1 and TRBJ2-5; the match to TRBD2 covers 12 bases. CDR1 and CDR2 from the germline V gene are DFQATT and SNEGSKA (reference sequence). V lost 0 bases and J lost 6; bases outside the gene matches: 8. The CDR3 consists of 16 residues. The CDR3 spells CSARDAVRTSGKTQYF. CDR3 coding DNA: TGCAGTGCTAGAGATGCGGTCCGGACTAGCGGGAAGACCCAGTACTTC.

V usage is TRBV30 and J usage is TRBJ1-1, with TRBD1 matching 7 bases. The CDR3 loop spans 13 amino acids. CDR1 and CDR2 (germline): GTSNPN, SVGIG (reference sequence). Losses at the gene ends were 2 bases for V and 4 bases for J; bases not matched to a gene: 4. The CDR3 DNA follows: TGTGCCTGGAGTCAGGGGGTTCCCACTGAAGCTTTCTTT. It is translated as CAWSQGVPTEAFF.

This clonotype was observed at least ten times. This chain joins TRBV28 and TRBJ2-5, with D uncertain. Germline V gives CDR1 MDHEN, CDR2 SYDVKM. The CDR3 covers 15 residues. V lost 6 bases, J lost 1 base, and 15 bases lay in between. The CDR3 bases are TGTGCCAGCAGCTCGGCGTCTGAGGTCCAAGAGACCCAGTACTTC. Residues: CASSSASEVQETQYF.

This chain joins TRBV20-1 and TRBJ2-3; D not certain. Germline values: CDR1 DFQATT, CDR2 SNEGSKA (reference sequence). The CDR3 is made up of 14 amino acids. V was cut by 1 base and J by 6 bases, with 14 bases left in between. CDR3 in amino acids: CSARAPKTLDTQYF. The CDR3 DNA is TGCAGTGCTAGAGCCCCCAAAACGCTGGATACGCAGTATTTT.

This clonotype was counted ten times or more. The genes are TRBV28 and TRBJ2-5, with 12 bases matching TRBD1. The V segment lost 6 bases and the J segment 5 bases; nucleotides outside the gene matches: 13. Germline values: CDR1 MDHEN, CDR2 SYDVKM. The CDR3 spans 17 residues. The CDR3, as DNA: TGTGCCAGCAGGTCCCCCCGGGACAGGGGGCGCAGGGAGACCCAGTACTTC. Amino acids: CASRSPRDRGRRETQYF. Full variable domain (missing parts from reference TRBV28 and TRBJ2-5): DVKVTQSSRYLVKRTGEKVFLECVQDMDHENMFWYRQDPGLGLRLIYFSYDVKMKEKGDIPEGYSVSREKKERFSLILESASTNQTSMYLCASRSPRDRGRRETQYFGPGTRLLVL.

In this sample, this clonotype turned up many times. The CDR3, as DNA: TGTGCCAGCAGTTATAGGAGGGGTGATGGAAACACCATATATTTT. Residues: CASSYRRGDGNTIYF. The rearrangement links TRBV6-5 to TRBJ1-3; TRBD1 is a possible D gene (5 bases). The germline V gene has CDR1 MNHEY and CDR2 SVGAGI. Between the trimmed V and J ends, which lost 3 bases and 3 bases, there was a span of 12 bases. CDR3 size: 15 residues.

This rearrangement joins TRBV2 to TRBJ1-5; 10 bases match TRBD1. Germline CDR1 reads SNHLY; CDR2 reads FYNNEI. This CDR3 has 20 amino acids. V shed 5 bases, J shed 3 bases, and the junction held 19 bases outside the gene matches. The CDR3 spells CASSQGGPGTGVTPNQPQHF. CDR3 bases: TGTGCCAGCAGTCAAGGGGGTCCCGGGACAGGGGTTACACCCAATCAGCCCCAGCATTTT. Filled out from reference TRBV2 and TRBJ1-5, the complete variable domain reads EPEVTQTPSHQVTQMGQEVILRCVPISNHLYFYWYRQILGQKVEFLVSFYNNEISEKSEIFDDQFSVERPDGSNFTLKIRSTKLEDSAMYFCASSQGGPGTGVTPNQPQHFGDGTRLSIL.

This clonotype was recorded once. The chain links TRBV28 to TRBJ1-1, with D possibly TRBD1 on 6 matching bases. V shed 6 bases and J shed 0 bases, with 14 bases lying between them. CDR3 length equals 15 residues. Germline V gene lookup returns CDR1 MDHEN and CDR2 SYDVKM. CDR3 in amino acids: CASRYGGAMNTEAFF. The CDR3 nucleotides read TGTGCCAGCAGGTACGGGGGGGCGATGAACACTGAAGCTTTCTTT.